This T cell receptor beta chain stems from a study of blood T cell repertoires in COVID-19. In the original processing: Nucleated cell counts were estimated from reference gene primer amplification. Profiling relied on immunoSEQ multiplex PCR, and the TCRdb table lists in-frame clones only, not all of them. The D gene and trimming were derived from the DNA, and the V and J assignments and clone size from that table. The sample consists of roughly 260,000 clones, approximately 86% of them appearing once. With 5 bases clipped from V and 2 bases from J, the junction kept 5 bases outside the gene matches. This CDR3 contains 15 residues. Germline V gene sequence: CDR1 LNHDA, CDR2 SQIVND (reference sequence).

The source is a woman between 45 and 60 years old who had recovered from COVID-19. Sample: peripheral blood. The chain combines TRBV19 with TRBJ2-7; 11 positions match TRBD2. The CDR3 DNA is TGTGCCAGTAGTTCGTCTAGCGGGGGGACCTACGAGCAGTACTTC. Protein sequence: CASSSSSGGTYEQYF.